One and the same sample provided the 13 T cell receptor beta chains below, sequenced in a study of blood T cell repertoires in COVID-19. Generated by immunoSEQ multiplex PCR, the TCRdb table keeps only in-frame clones and is missing some. The table has approximately 150,000 clones, 80% to 90% seen once. The sample consisted of peripheral blood. These receptors were obtained from a woman aged 50 to 60 with active or convalescent COVID-19.

This sequence joins TRBV28 and TRBJ1-6, with D maybe TRBD1 (6 bases). The ends were cut back, 6 bases at V and 12 bases at J, with 21 bases in the middle. Germline CDR1 is MDHEN and CDR2 is SYDVKM. This CDR3 contains 15 residues. DNA of the CDR3: TGTGCCAGCAGCCCACGACAGGTCTTGACTCTACCCCTCCACTTT. Protein sequence: CASSPRQVLTLPLHF.

The rearrangement joins TRBV7-9 to TRBJ2-1, with TRBD1 matching 10 bases. Germline-derived CDR1 and CDR2 are SEHNR and FQNEAQ (reference sequence). This CDR3 comprises 14 residues. V lost 5 bases, J lost 9 bases, and 7 bases stayed unmatched. The CDR3 loop reads CASSLDRGFGEQFF. The CDR3, as DNA: TGTGCCAGCAGCCTGGACAGGGGGTTCGGTGAGCAGTTCTTC.

The chain links TRBV5-1 to TRBJ1-6; 8 nucleotides align to TRBD1. CDR3 length equals 16 residues. Trimming took 3 bases from V and 5 from J; bases not matched to a gene: 7. Looked up from germline, CDR1 is SGHRS and CDR2 is YFSETQ. The CDR3 sequence: CASSSTDRANNSPLHF. DNA for the CDR3: TGCGCCAGCAGCTCGACGGACAGGGCTAATAATTCACCCCTCCACTTT.

The CDR3 sequence is CACGRVAVTEAFF. In DNA form, the CDR3 reads TGTGCCTGTGGGCGGGTAGCGGTCACTGAAGCTTTCTTT. The chain carries TRBV30 and TRBJ1-1, with no clear D. The ends were cut back, 6 bases at V and 4 bases at J, with 15 bases in the middle. Germline V gene data show CDR1 as GTSNPN and CDR2 as SVGIG (reference sequence). The CDR3 runs to 13 residues.

V gene TRBV15 combines with J gene TRBJ1-3; 7 bases line up with TRBD1. This CDR3 is 18 amino acids long. The V segment lost 1 base and the J segment 2 bases; nucleotides outside the gene matches: 11. Germline loops: CDR1 LNHNV, CDR2 YYDKDF (reference sequence). CDR3 protein: CATSRGEETGSTGNTIYF. In DNA form, the CDR3 reads TGTGCCACCAGCAGAGGGGAGGAGACAGGGAGTACTGGAAACACCATATATTTT.

This chain joins TRBV19 and TRBJ1-4; 7 nucleotides match TRBD1. CDR3 length: 15 amino acids. Germline V gene lookup returns CDR1 LNHDA and CDR2 SQIVND (reference sequence). V dropped 7 bases and J dropped 0; count of bases not matched to a gene: 5. CDR3 region: CASTKTGTTNEKLFF. In DNA, the CDR3 is TGTGCCAGTACTAAGACAGGGACAACTAATGAAAAACTGTTTTTT.

V and J are TRBV29-1 and TRBJ2-5; TRBD1 aligns across 10 bases. This CDR3 is built from 14 residues. CDR1 is SQVTM and CDR2 is ANQGSEA in the germline V gene. V was clipped by 3 bases and J by 4 bases; unmatched bases: 5. The CDR3, as DNA: TGCAGCGTTGAGGTGGACAGGGGGAGAGAGACCCAGTACTTC. Protein sequence: CSVEVDRGRETQYF.

The chain links TRBV7-6 to TRBJ2-3, with 12 bases aligning to TRBD2. The CDR3 contains 16 residues. Trimming removed 6 bases from V and 2 bases from J; junction bases left unmatched: 6. Germline CDR1 and CDR2: SGHVS and FNYEAQ. The CDR3 is CASSHLAGGVTDTQYF. CDR3 in DNA: TGTGCCAGCAGTCACCTAGCGGGGGGGGTCACAGATACGCAGTATTTT. Looking up the rest from reference TRBV7-6 and TRBJ2-3 gives the full variable domain: GAGVSQSPRYKVTKRGQDVALRCDPISGHVSLYWYRQALGQGPEFLTYFNYEAQQDKSGLPNDRFSAERPEGSISTLTIQRTEQRDSAMYRCASSHLAGGVTDTQYFGPGTRLTVL.

This clone was recorded only once. The rearrangement joins TRBV2 to TRBJ2-7; 8 bases are a match to TRBD2. The germline V gene encodes CDR1 SNHLY and CDR2 FYNNEI. The CDR3 spans 14 residues. V gave up 8 bases and J gave up 2 bases; unmatched junction bases: 8. CDR3 nucleotide sequence: TGTGCCAGCTGTCCGGCTAGCGGGCCCTACGAGCAGTACTTC. Translation: CASCPASGPYEQYF.

The chain recombines TRBV13 with TRBJ1-2; the D gene is possibly TRBD1 (5 bases). There are 12 residues in the CDR3. The V and J ends lost 4 bases and 4 bases respectively, with 7 bases between them. Germline CDR1 is PRHDT and CDR2 is FYEKMQ (reference sequence). This CDR3 is CASSWGSYGYTF. The CDR3 bases are TGTGCCAGCAGCTGGGGCAGCTATGGCTACACCTTC.

This clone showed up just a few times. This CDR3 is CASSWDPRQGSPLHF. Here the CDR3 DNA reads TGTGCCAGCAGTTGGGACCCGAGACAGGGCTCACCCCTCCACTTT. The genes are TRBV28 and TRBJ1-6, with 7 bases aligning to TRBD1. V gave up 4 bases and J gave up 10 bases; unmatched junction bases: 10. There are 15 residues in the CDR3. Per the germline V gene, CDR1 is MDHEN and CDR2 is SYDVKM.

V gene TRBV6-5 combines with J gene TRBJ2-5; TRBD1 agrees at 9 bases. The CDR3 totals 15 residues. Germline V gives CDR1 MNHEY, CDR2 SVGAGI. Unmatched junction bases numbered 5, after V lost 4 bases and J lost 2 bases. CDR3: CASSSGTGTQETQYF. CDR3 sequence (DNA): TGTGCCAGCAGTTCCGGGACAGGGACACAAGAGACCCAGTACTTC.

This rearrangement joins TRBV5-4 to TRBJ1-2; 10 nucleotides align to TRBD1. V lost 4 bases to trimming and J lost 8 bases; unmatched junction nucleotides: 8. CDR3 length: 14 residues. Per the germline V gene, CDR1 is SGHNT and CDR2 is YYREEE (reference sequence). The CDR3 nucleotides are TGTGCCAGCAGCAACCGGGACAGGGGATCAGGCTACACCTTC. Its translation is CASSNRDRGSGYTF. Supplemented by reference TRBV5-4 and TRBJ1-2, the full variable domain reads ETGVTQSPTHLIKTRGQQVTLRCSSQSGHNTVSWYQQALGQGPQFIFQYYREEENGRGNFPPRFSGLQFPNYSSELNVNALELDDSALYLCASSNRDRGSGYTFGSGTRLTVV.